The present T cell receptor beta chain was sequenced within a study of naive and memory T cell subsets (dated by TCRdb to 2017 to 2019). Regarding the complete study: An open-source, UMI-based TCR alpha and beta sequencing pipeline was applied to sorted naive and memory peripheral blood T cell subsets. Complete agreement was observed between the functional CMV T cell responses and the IgG serology results. RNA was DNase-treated and reverse transcribed with TCR constant-region primers, mostly using SuperScript III.

From the second PCR step onward, the TCR alpha chain libraries and the TCR beta chain libraries were amplified separately. CMV status of each donor was established by measuring IFNgamma production from CD4+ T cells after fresh PBMCs were stimulated overnight with CMV viral lysate. CD4 T cells were positively selected with Miltenyi beads, followed by positive selection of CD8 T cells from the CD4-negative fraction. Cells stained for CD3, CD4, CD8, CD45RA, CD27 and a live/dead dye were sorted on a BD Aria II into four subsets by CD45RA and CD27. Blood came from a few healthy volunteers, each fractionated into CD4 and CD8 T cells and then into four differentiation subsets. Roughly 120 ml of peripheral blood was collected from each donor, and PBMC were isolated by Ficoll-Paque PLUS density-gradient centrifugation. Sorted cells were lysed in RLT buffer, and RNA was extracted with a Qiagen RNeasy kit and stored at -80°C.

Comments on this clonotype: What this receptor recognizes is not known. Base qualities are missing; no much larger clone stands one base away.

The paper's findings and limits, for the study overall: The repertoire findings for the naive and memory subsets could not be validated against a ground truth because none was available. A few larger clonotypes were found in naive repertoires, especially CD8, and these larger clonotypes were possibly memory cells re-expressing CD45RA. TCR abundance followed a power law whose exponent differed between naive and memory subsets but was consistent across the three individuals. A clonotype was defined as a single alpha or beta chain sequence rather than as a paired alpha/beta receptor. RNA-based TCR counts may be influenced by expression changes linked to T cell activation and differentiation. Once error correction was done, more than 95% of naive TCR sequences showed up just once, which made the naive abundance distributions much steeper than those of the memory subsets. In both CD4 and CD8 cells, a rise in Gini index and a fall in Shannon and inverse Simpson diversity were observed from naive through CM, EM and EMRA.

Library preparation employed UMI-ligation and nested PCR. The beta constant-region primer was an equimolar mix of two oligonucleotides covering both TRBC1 and TRBC2. Four rounds of PCR, combining the SP2 primer with nested alpha and beta constant-region primers, were used to amplify the ligated cDNA. A single-stranded oligonucleotide containing the SP2 primer and a 12-nucleotide UMI was joined to the 3' end of the cDNA by T4 RNA ligase 1. The ligation reaction was incubated at 16°C for about 20-25 hours. PCR2 was usually performed as a SYBR Green qPCR and halted at a preset threshold so that over-amplification would not occur. Agencourt AMPure XP magnetic beads were used for all purifications after the first. Library amounts were measured by Qubit and library quality was assessed on a TapeStation, where the main peak was expected at around 650 bp. The pooled libraries were sequenced on an Illumina MiSeq using v2 2x251 paired-end kits, which usually yielded about 0.95-2 million reads per sample. Each sample's library went into the pool at roughly 4.4 nM, and roughly 4.5-8% PhiX was added to help with cluster recognition. From the authors' description of their analysis: FASTQ reads processed by Demultiplexor were assigned V and J genes by Decombinator through tag matching that tolerated a single base-pair mismatch. UMIs were used by Collapsinator to correct both sequencing errors and frequency errors arising from PCR heterogeneity. CDR3Translator translated TCRs and extracted CDR3s from the conserved cysteine to the FGXG phenylalanine, flagging non-productive sequences. Repertoires were subsampled to equal numbers of UMI-defined TCRs before Gini, Shannon entropy and inverse Simpson indices were calculated. Within the linear range, a power law was fitted to clonotype abundance distributions using maximum likelihood. Similar UMI counts, unique TCR numbers and clonal distributions were obtained with the pipeline and with MIGEC on one naive CD8 sample. In one analysis, naive TCRs also found in any memory subset of the same donor were removed from the naive repertoire. Repertoires were searched for around 7,300 CMV-associated CDR3 sequences compiled from VDJdb and a published dataset. The public reads were quality trimmed at Q25 with fastp and then assembled into clones with MiXCR by TCRdb, keeping productive beta chains. Under each unique CDR3 protein, matching rows form one entry showing the most common genes and DNA. For this entry, the V and J calls and clone size follow TCRdb and not the study's own pipeline. This sample holds under 150,000 distinct CDR3 sequences; approximately 20% were observed only once. The top ten clonotypes cover 0.6% to 0.7% of the sample.

This TCR was recovered from a human donor in good health. The sample was naive CD8+ T cells from blood. This specimen's cell subset or site label, interpreted: naive T cells, CD45RA high CD27+.

The CDR3 protein sequence reads: CASSPRTNTYEQYF. The DNA is TGTGCCAGCAGTCCCCGGACGAATACCTACGAGCAGTACTTC. Rearrangement joined TRBV28 to TRBJ2-7; there is no confident call for the D gene. Trimming costs V 5 bases and J 2 bases, and their ends lie 13 bases apart. CDR1 MDHEN and CDR2 SYDVKM were looked up in the germline V gene. Its CDR3 holds 14 amino acids, cysteine through phenylalanine. The entry retains the CDR3 DNA only, 42 bases that are in frame from base 1.